The entry below describes one T cell receptor (beta chain). No antigen is known for it. This specimen comes from a study of shared clonotypes between healthy human individuals. Background on the study: The donor pool was made up of two women and three men aged 18 to 49. Study-level findings and limits: Tissue TCR repertoires likely differ from these blood-only repertoires.

The protocol was immunoSEQ multiplex PCR, while the TCRdb copy is restricted to in-frame clones and leaves out a portion. Here the sample spans roughly 2.2 million clones, 93% being singletons. This clonotype originated in a man younger than 35 in good health. Some clones in this sample may be carry-over from other donors' samples. The specimen sequenced was naive CD4+ T cells from PBMCs. Subset denoted: CD45RA+ positively selected.

The CDR3 loop reads CASSVAIWTSDTQYF. The CDR3 DNA is TGTGCCAGCAGCGTAGCGATCTGGACCTCTGATACGCAGTATTTT. The chain is built from TRBV9 and TRBJ2-3, with D hard to call. The CDR3 has 15 amino acids. The germline V gene has CDR1 SGDLS and CDR2 YYNGEE. V shed 0 bases and J shed 6 bases, with 14 bases lying between them.